The 22 T cell receptor beta chains reported below all come from one sample, sequenced in a study of T cell responses to AZD1222 COVID-19 vaccine. Some clones are missing from TCRdb's copy, which holds only in-frame ones; the method was immunoSEQ multiplex PCR. The table shows about 180,000 clones, with 70% to 90% occurring only once. Sequencing was performed on peripheral blood, taken 28 days after the second AZD1222 dose. The receptors shown here come from an adult who received the AZD1222 COVID-19 vaccine.

The chain joins TRBV7-9 to TRBJ2-3, with 9 nucleotides matching TRBD1. CDR1 is SEHNR, CDR2 FQNEAQ, per germline (reference sequence). The CDR3 has 16 residues. Trimming at V came to 3 bases and at J to 2 bases, leaving 6 bases not matched to a gene. CDR3 coding DNA: TGTGCCAGCAGCTTCTACGGGACAGGGTACACAGATACGCAGTATTTT. The encoded protein is CASSFYGTGYTDTQYF. Together with reference TRBV7-9 and TRBJ2-3, the CDR3 gives the full variable domain: DTGVSQNPRHKITKRGQNVTFRCDPISEHNRLYWYRQTLGQGPEFLTYFQNEAQLEKSRLLSDRFSAERPKGSFSTLEIQRTEQGDSAMYLCASSFYGTGYTDTQYFGPGTRLTVL.

V gene TRBV3-1 (or the pseudogene TRBV3-2) combines with J gene TRBJ1-6, with D hard to call. The CDR3 has 13 amino acids. Trimming cost V 3 bases and J 6 bases, with 6 bases left between them. Germline loops: CDR1 LGHDT, CDR2 YNNKEL (reference sequence). DNA for the CDR3: TGTGCCAGCAGCCAGTACACTAATTCACCCCTCCACTTT. Its protein product is CASSQYTNSPLHF.

The chain recombines TRBV19 with TRBJ1-2; a weak D match, TRBD1 (5 bases). Germline CDR1 LNHDA, CDR2 SQIVND (reference sequence). The CDR3 extends over 15 amino acids. The germline V and J ends were trimmed by 7 bases and 4 bases, with 19 bases remaining between them. CDR3 nucleotide sequence: TGTGCCAGTACCCTCCGGCATACAGGTTCCTATGGCTACACCTTC. This gives the protein CASTLRHTGSYGYTF.

The rearrangement joins TRBV3-1 (or the pseudogene TRBV3-2) to TRBJ1-6; TRBD1 agrees at 10 bases. Germline CDR1 and CDR2: LGHDT and YNNKEL (reference sequence). V shed 4 bases, J shed 8 bases, and the junction held 2 bases outside the gene matches. CDR3 size: 14 residues. CDR3 protein: CASSPGQGHSPLHF. The CDR3 region has the DNA TGTGCCAGCAGCCCGGGACAGGGGCATTCACCCCTCCACTTT.

The V call is TRBV27, the J call TRBJ1-4; possible D gene TRBD1, 5 bases. The CDR3 has 17 amino acids. In germline, CDR1 is MNHEY, CDR2 SMNVEV (reference sequence). Trimming cost V 6 bases and J 7 bases, with 24 bases left between them. CDR3 in amino acids: CASSPGPTVHLGEKLFF. The CDR3 DNA sequence: TGTGCCAGCAGCCCGGGACCGACCGTACACCTGGGTGAAAAACTGTTTTTT.

The chain recombines TRBV12-3 or TRBV12-4 with TRBJ1-5, with unresolved D. V was clipped by 8 bases and J by 3 bases, with 11 bases between them. This CDR3 has 13 amino acids. CDR3 nucleotide sequence: TGTGCCAGCGGGAGTGGGGACAATCAGCCCCAGCATTTT. Translating it yields CASGSGDNQPQHF.

On this clone: Different DNA sequences within this sample yield the same CDR3. The V call is TRBV5-1, the J call TRBJ1-1, with a possible D match to TRBD1 (5 bases). CDR3 length equals 15 residues. Trimming stripped 0 bases from V and 1 base from J, with 10 bases between. The V gene's germline CDR1 is SGHRS and CDR2 YFSETQ. This chain's CDR3 is CASSLVGGANTEAFF. The CDR3 DNA sequence: TGCGCCAGCAGCTTGGTTGGAGGGGCGAACACTGAAGCTTTCTTT.

This chain joins TRBV7-6 and TRBJ1-3; 7 nucleotides agree with TRBD1. This CDR3 contains 16 residues. The ends lost 5 bases at V and 0 bases at J; junction bases unmatched: 7. In germline, CDR1 is SGHVS, CDR2 FNYEAQ. The CDR3 loop is CASSLTGLGSGNTIYF. The CDR3 DNA reads as TGTGCCAGCAGCCTGACAGGGCTTGGCTCTGGAAACACCATATATTTT.

This chain uses TRBV7-6 with TRBJ2-2, with unresolved D. CDR1 and CDR2 from the germline V gene are SGHVS and FNYEAQ. CDR3 size: 15 residues. V lost 3 bases and J 0 bases, leaving 8 bases between the germline ends. This chain's CDR3 is CASSFSGPNTGELFF. The CDR3 DNA is TGTGCCAGCAGCTTTTCCGGACCGAACACCGGGGAGCTGTTTTTT.

This clone was seen a single time. The genes are TRBV4-2 and TRBJ2-2; 7 nucleotides line up with TRBD1. Germline trimming cut 1 base from V and 7 bases from J; bases unmatched to any gene: 9. The CDR3 runs 16 residues. Germline values: CDR1 LGHNA, CDR2 YNFKEQ. As DNA, the CDR3 is TGTGCCAGCAGCCAAGTGGCTGGACAGGTCGGCGGGGAGCTGTTTTTT. Translation gives CASSQVAGQVGGELFF.

The V call is TRBV5-6, the J call TRBJ2-2; 13 bases are a match to TRBD2. The trim removed 3 bases at V and 7 bases at J, leaving 9 bases unmatched. The CDR3 spans 17 residues. From germline, CDR1 is SGHDT and CDR2 YYEEEE. CDR3 protein: CASSSTTSGGAFGELFF. CDR3 coding DNA: TGTGCCAGCAGCTCTACCACTAGCGGGGGGGCCTTCGGGGAGCTGTTTTTT.

The genes are TRBV30 and TRBJ1-1; no firm D call. The V and J ends lost 0 bases and 0 bases respectively, with 5 bases between them. The CDR3 loop spans 13 amino acids. In germline, CDR1 is GTSNPN, CDR2 SVGIG (reference sequence). As DNA, the CDR3 is TGTGCCTGGAGTGTAAAGGTGAACACTGAAGCTTTCTTT. Protein sequence: CAWSVKVNTEAFF.

There are a few counts of this clone. CDR3 DNA sequence: TGTGCCAGCAGCTTAGTCCAGGGGGTCTCAAGTTCACCCCTCCACTTT. Protein sequence: CASSLVQGVSSSPLHF. This rearrangement joins TRBV7-9 to TRBJ1-6; 7 positions match TRBD1. Germline V lookup: CDR1 SEHNR, CDR2 FQNEAQ (reference sequence). This CDR3 is built from 16 residues. Trimming took 1 base from V and 9 from J; bases not matched to a gene: 9.

As regards this clone: Other nucleotide sequences from this sample produce the same CDR3. V usage is TRBV19 and J usage is TRBJ1-3; D uncertain. The V gene lost 6 bases and the J gene lost 0 bases, with 6 bases spanning the gap. The V gene's germline CDR1 is LNHDA and CDR2 SQIVND (reference sequence). This CDR3 region has 13 residues. CDR3 sequence: CASSGSSGNTIYF. The CDR3, as DNA: TGTGCCAGTAGCGGCAGCTCTGGAAACACCATATATTTT.

This chain joins TRBV20-1 and TRBJ2-7; possibly TRBD1 or TRBD2 for D (6 bases each). The CDR3 runs 11 residues. Germline-derived CDR1 and CDR2 are DFQATT and SNEGSKA (reference sequence). Trimming removed 7 bases from V and 7 bases from J, with 14 bases in between. CDR3 residues: CSGGVGGEQYF. The CDR3 DNA follows: TGCAGTGGCGGAGTAGGGGGGGAGCAGTACTTC.

The chain is built from TRBV5-6 and TRBJ2-7; either TRBD1 or TRBD2 may fit D (5 bases each). The CDR3 has 15 residues. The V end was cut by 3 bases, the J end by 5 bases, with 18 bases between. CDR1 and CDR2 (germline): SGHDT, YYEEEE. The CDR3 reads CASSYPGRTPDEQYF. The DNA of the CDR3 is TGTGCCAGCAGCTATCCGGGACGCACCCCCGACGAGCAGTACTTC. The variable domain in full, completed from reference TRBV5-6 and TRBJ2-7, reads DAGVTQSPTHLIKTRGQQVTLRCSPKSGHDTVSWYQQALGQGPQFIFQYYEEEERQRGNFPDRFSGHQFPNYSSELNVNALLLGDSALYLCASSYPGRTPDEQYFGPGTRLTVT.

V is TRBV19 and J is TRBJ2-7, with D maybe TRBD2 (7 bases). The CDR3 is 13 amino acids. V was cut by 9 bases and J by 3 bases, with 15 bases left in between. Germline CDR1 reads LNHDA; CDR2 reads SQIVND (reference sequence). The CDR3 sequence is CASKGGGRYEQYF. Written as DNA, the CDR3 is TGTGCCAGCAAGGGGGGGGGCCGCTACGAGCAGTACTTC.

The chain employs TRBV27 and TRBJ1-5; D is perhaps TRBD1 (5 bases). CDR1 and CDR2 (germline): MNHEY, SMNVEV (reference sequence). Trimming took off 5 bases at V and 7 bases at J, with 15 bases between the two ends. CDR3 length equals 14 residues. The chain's CDR3 is CASSPQGPGQPQHF. As DNA, the CDR3 is TGTGCCAGCAGTCCCCAGGGCCCCGGCCAGCCCCAGCATTTT.

The genes are TRBV10-2 and TRBJ2-5, with D possibly TRBD2 on 6 matching bases. CDR1 and CDR2 (germline): WSHSY, SAAADI. Trimming removed 8 bases at V and 2 bases at J, with 15 bases between. The CDR3 is 14 amino acids. This CDR3 reads CASHGGQIQETQYF. The CDR3 DNA is TGCGCCAGCCATGGAGGGCAGATTCAAGAGACCCAGTACTTC.

The chain recombines TRBV10-3 with TRBJ1-2; 12 bases align to TRBD1. V lost 2 bases to trimming and J lost 7 bases; unmatched junction nucleotides: 5. The CDR3 runs 15 residues. From germline, CDR1 is ENHRY and CDR2 SYGVKD. CDR3 sequence (DNA): TGTGCCATCAGTGAGAAGGGACAGGGGGCTTTTGGCTACACCTTC. Its translation is CAISEKGQGAFGYTF.

This chain uses TRBV3-1 (or the pseudogene TRBV3-2) with TRBJ2-1; TRBD2 matches 8 bases. Germline CDR1 reads LGHDT; CDR2 reads YNNKEL (reference sequence). V gave up 1 base and J gave up 3 bases; unmatched junction bases: 2. The CDR3 is made up of 15 amino acids. CDR3 DNA: TGTGCCAGCAGCCAAGGCGGGGGGAACTACAATGAGCAGTTCTTC. Translated: CASSQGGGNYNEQFF.

CDR3 bases: TGTGCCAGCAGCTTGGGAGGGGGCAGAGATGAGACCCAGTACTTC. Translated: CASSLGGGRDETQYF. The chain links TRBV5-4 to TRBJ2-5; 7 bases align to TRBD1. Losses at the gene ends were 0 bases for V and 5 bases for J; bases not matched to a gene: 7. CDR1 SGHNT and CDR2 YYREEE come from the germline V gene (reference sequence). The CDR3 sequence is 15 residues long.